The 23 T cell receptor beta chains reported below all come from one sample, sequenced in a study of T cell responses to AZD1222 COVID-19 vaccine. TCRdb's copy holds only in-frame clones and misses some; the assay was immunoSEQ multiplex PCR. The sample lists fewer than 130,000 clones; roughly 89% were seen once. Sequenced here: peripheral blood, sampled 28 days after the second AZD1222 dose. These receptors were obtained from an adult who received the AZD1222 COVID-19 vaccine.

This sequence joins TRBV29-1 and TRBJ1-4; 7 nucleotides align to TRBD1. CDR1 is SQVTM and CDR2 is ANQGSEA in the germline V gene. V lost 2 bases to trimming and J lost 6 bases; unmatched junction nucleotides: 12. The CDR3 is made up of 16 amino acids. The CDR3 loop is CSVEKFRQGRDEKLFF. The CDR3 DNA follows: TGCAGCGTTGAAAAGTTCAGACAGGGACGGGATGAAAAACTGTTTTTT.

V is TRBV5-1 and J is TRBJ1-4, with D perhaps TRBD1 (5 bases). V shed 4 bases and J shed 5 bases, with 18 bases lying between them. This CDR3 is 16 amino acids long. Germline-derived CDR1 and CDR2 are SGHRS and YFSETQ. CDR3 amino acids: CASSLLASGGNEKLFF. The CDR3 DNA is TGCGCCAGCAGCCTACTAGCGTCCGGGGGAAATGAAAAACTGTTTTTT.

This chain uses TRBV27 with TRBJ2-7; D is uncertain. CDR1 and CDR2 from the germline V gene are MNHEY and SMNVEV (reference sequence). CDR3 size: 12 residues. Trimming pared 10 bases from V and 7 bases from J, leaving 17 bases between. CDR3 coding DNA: TGTGCCACCATGGGGTCCCTTGGAGAGCAGTACTTC. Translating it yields CATMGSLGEQYF.

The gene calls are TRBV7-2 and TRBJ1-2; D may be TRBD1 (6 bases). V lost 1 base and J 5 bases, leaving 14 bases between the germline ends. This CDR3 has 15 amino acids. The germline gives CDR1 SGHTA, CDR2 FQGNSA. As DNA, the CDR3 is TGTGCCAGCAGCTTAGGACCACAGGGAGGGTATGGCTACACCTTC. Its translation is CASSLGPQGGYGYTF.

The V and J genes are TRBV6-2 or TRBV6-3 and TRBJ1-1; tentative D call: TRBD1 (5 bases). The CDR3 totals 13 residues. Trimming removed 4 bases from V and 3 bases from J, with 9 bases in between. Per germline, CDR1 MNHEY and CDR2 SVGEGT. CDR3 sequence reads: CASSWGGDTEAFF. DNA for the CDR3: TGTGCCAGCAGTTGGGGCGGGGACACTGAAGCTTTCTTT.

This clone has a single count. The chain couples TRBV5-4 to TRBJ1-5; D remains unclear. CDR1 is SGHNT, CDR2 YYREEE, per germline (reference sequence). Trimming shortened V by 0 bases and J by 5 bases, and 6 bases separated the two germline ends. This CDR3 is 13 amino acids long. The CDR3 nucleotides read TGTGCCAGCAGCTTGGACACAGATCAGCCCCAGCATTTT. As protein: CASSLDTDQPQHF. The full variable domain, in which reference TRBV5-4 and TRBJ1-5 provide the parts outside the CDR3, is ETGVTQSPTHLIKTRGQQVTLRCSSQSGHNTVSWYQQALGQGPQFIFQYYREEENGRGNFPPRFSGLQFPNYSSELNVNALELDDSALYLCASSLDTDQPQHFGDGTRLSIL.

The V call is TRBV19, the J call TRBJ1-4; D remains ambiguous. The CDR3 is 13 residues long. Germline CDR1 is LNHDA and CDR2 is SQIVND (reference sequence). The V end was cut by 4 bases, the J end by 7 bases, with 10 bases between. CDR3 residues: CASSNFRGEKLFF. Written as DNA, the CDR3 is TGTGCCAGTAGTAATTTTCGCGGTGAAAAACTGTTTTTT.

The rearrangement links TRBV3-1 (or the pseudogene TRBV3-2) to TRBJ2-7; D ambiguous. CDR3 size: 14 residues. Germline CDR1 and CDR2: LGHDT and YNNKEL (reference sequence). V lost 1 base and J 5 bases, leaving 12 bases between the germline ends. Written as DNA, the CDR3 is TGTGCCAGCAGCCAAGTGGTCGATGGGCACGAGCAGTACTTC. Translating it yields CASSQVVDGHEQYF.

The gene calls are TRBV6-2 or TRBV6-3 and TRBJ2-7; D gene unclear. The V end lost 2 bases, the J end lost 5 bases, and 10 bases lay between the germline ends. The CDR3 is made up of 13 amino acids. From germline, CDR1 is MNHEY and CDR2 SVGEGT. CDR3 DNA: TGTGCCAGCAGTTACAGGGTAATCGACGAGCAGTACTTC. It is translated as CASSYRVIDEQYF.

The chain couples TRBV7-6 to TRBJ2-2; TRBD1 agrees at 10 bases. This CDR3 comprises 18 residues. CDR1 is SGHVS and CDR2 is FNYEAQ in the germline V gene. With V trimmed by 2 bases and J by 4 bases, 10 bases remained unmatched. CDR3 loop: CASSLISRQGARTGELFF. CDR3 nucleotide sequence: TGTGCCAGCAGCTTAATCTCCCGACAGGGGGCGCGCACCGGGGAGCTGTTTTTT.

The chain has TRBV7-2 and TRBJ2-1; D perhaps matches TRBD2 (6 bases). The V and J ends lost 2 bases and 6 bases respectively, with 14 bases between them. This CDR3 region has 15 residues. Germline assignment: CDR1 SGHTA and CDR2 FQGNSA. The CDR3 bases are TGTGCCAGCAGCTTACTAGCGACCCTTTCCAATGAGCAGTTCTTC. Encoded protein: CASSLLATLSNEQFF.

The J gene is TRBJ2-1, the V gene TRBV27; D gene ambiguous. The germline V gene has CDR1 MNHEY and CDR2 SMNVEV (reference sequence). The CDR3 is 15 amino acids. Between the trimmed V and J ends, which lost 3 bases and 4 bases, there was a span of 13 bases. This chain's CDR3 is CASSFAGVGYNEQFF. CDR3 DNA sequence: TGTGCCAGCAGTTTTGCTGGGGTAGGTTACAATGAGCAGTTCTTC.

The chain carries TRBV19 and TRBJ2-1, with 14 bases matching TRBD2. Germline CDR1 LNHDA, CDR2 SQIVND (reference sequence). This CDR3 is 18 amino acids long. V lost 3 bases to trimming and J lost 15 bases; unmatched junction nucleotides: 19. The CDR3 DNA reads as TGTGCCAGTAGTATCAGGCTCTATGGACTAGCGGGGGGCCCCGGGGCGTTCTTC. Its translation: CASSIRLYGLAGGPGAFF. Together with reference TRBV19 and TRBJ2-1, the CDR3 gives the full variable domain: DGGITQSPKYLFRKEGQNVTLSCEQNLNHDAMYWYRQDPGQGLRLIYYSQIVNDFQKGDIAEGYSVSREKKESFPLTVTSAQKNPTAFYLCASSIRLYGLAGGPGAFFGPGTRLTVL.

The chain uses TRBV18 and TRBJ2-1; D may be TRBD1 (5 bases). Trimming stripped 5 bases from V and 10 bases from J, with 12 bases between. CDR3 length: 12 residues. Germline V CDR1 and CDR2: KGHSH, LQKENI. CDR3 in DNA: TGTGCCAGCTCATCGTCCAGGGCGGAGCAGTTCTTC. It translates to CASSSSRAEQFF.

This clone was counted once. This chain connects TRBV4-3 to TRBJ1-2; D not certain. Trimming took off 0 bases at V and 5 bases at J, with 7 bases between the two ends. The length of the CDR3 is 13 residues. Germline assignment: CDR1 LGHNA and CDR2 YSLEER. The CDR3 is CASSQEGRYGYTF. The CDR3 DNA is TGCGCCAGCAGCCAAGAAGGGCGGTATGGCTACACCTTC.

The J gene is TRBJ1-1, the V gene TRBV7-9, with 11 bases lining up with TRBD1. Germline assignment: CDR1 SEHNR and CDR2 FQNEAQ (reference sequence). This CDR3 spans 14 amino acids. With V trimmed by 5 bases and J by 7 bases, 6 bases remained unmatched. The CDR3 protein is CASSRTGGSYEAFF. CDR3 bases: TGTGCCAGCAGCCGGACAGGGGGCAGTTATGAAGCTTTCTTT.

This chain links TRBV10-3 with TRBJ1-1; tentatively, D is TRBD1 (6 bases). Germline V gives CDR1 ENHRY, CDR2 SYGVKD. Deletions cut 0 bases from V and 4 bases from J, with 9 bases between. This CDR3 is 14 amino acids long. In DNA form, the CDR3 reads TGTGCCATCAGTGAGTCGGCAGGGGCCACTGAAGCTTTCTTT. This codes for CAISESAGATEAFF.

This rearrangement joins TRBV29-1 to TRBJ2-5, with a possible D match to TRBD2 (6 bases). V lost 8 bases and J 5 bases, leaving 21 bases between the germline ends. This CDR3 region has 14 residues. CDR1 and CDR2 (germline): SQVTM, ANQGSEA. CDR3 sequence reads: CSLGGPPFAETQYF. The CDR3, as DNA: TGCAGCTTGGGGGGACCCCCGTTCGCTGAGACCCAGTACTTC.

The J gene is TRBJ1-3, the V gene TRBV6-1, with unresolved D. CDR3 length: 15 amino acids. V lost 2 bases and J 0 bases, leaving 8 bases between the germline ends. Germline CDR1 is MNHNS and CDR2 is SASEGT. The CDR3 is CASSERSYSGNTIYF. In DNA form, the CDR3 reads TGTGCCAGCAGTGAAAGGTCGTACTCTGGAAACACCATATATTTT.

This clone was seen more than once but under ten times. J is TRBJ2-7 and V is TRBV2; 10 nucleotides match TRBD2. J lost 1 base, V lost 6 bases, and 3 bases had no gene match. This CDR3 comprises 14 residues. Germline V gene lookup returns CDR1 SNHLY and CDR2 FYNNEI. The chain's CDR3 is CASRASGGSYEQYF. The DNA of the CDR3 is TGTGCCAGCAGGGCTAGCGGGGGATCCTACGAGCAGTACTTC. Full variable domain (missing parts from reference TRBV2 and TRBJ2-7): EPEVTQTPSHQVTQMGQEVILRCVPISNHLYFYWYRQILGQKVEFLVSFYNNEISEKSEIFDDQFSVERPDGSNFTLKIRSTKLEDSAMYFCASRASGGSYEQYFGPGTRLTVT.

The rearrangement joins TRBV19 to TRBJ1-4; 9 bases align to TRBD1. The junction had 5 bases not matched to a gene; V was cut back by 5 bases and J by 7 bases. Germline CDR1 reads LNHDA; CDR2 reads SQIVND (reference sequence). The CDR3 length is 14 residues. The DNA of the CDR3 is TGTGCCAGTAGTCCGGGACAGGGTATTGAAAAACTGTTTTTT. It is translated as CASSPGQGIEKLFF.

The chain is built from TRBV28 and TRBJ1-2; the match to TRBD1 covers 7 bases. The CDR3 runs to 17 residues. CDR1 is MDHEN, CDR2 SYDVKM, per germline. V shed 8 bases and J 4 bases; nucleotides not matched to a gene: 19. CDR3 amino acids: CASLARWEGAGSYGYTF. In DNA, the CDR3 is TGTGCCAGCCTGGCCCGTTGGGAGGGGGCAGGAAGCTATGGCTACACCTTC.

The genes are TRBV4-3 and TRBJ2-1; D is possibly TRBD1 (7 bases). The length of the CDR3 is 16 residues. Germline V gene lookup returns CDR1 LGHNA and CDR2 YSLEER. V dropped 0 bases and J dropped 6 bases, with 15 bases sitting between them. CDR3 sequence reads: CASSQERAGGGNEQFF. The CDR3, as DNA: TGCGCCAGCAGCCAAGAGCGGGCAGGGGGAGGCAATGAGCAGTTCTTC.